This entry is about one T cell receptor (beta chain). V lost 0 bases, J lost 3 bases, and 2 bases stayed unmatched. The length of the CDR3 is 16 residues. The germline V gene has CDR1 MGHRA and CDR2 YSYEKL. The entry originates in a study of long-term antiretroviral therapy in people with HIV. Every one of the participants with HIV received treatment in the United States. It was version v3.0 of the immunoSEQ assay that was run at survey level. The method was immunoSEQ multiplex PCR; TCRdb's version includes in-frame clones alone and lacks a portion of them. The table has roughly 29,000 clones, about 95% seen once.

This TCR derives from a man between 25 and 39 years old with HIV. This material consisted of unsorted PBMCs, taken more than 6 years after starting antiretroviral therapy. The chain is built from TRBV4-1 and TRBJ2-2; 9 bases are shared with TRBD1. The CDR3 DNA follows: TGCGCCAGCAGCCAAGAGGGACAGGGTCACACCGGGGAGCTGTTTTTT. Residues: CASSQEGQGHTGELFF.